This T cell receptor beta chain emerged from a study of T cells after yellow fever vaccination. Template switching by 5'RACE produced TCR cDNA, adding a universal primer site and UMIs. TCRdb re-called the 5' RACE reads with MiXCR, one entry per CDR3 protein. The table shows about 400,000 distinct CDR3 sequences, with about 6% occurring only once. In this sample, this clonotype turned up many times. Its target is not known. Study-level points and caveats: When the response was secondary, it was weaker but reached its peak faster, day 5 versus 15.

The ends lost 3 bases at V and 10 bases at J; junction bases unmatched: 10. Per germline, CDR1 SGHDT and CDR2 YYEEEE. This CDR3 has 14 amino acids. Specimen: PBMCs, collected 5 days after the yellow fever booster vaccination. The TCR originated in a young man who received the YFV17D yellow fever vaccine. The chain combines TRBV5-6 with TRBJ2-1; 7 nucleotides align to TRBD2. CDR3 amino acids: CASSWGSGTREQFF. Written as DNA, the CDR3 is TGTGCCAGCAGCTGGGGGAGCGGGACTCGGGAGCAGTTCTTC.